A selection of T cell receptor beta chains follows, all from one sample in a study of shared T cell receptors in the human thymus. Data came from immunoSEQ multiplex PCR; TCRdb stores just in-frame clones and leaves some out. The repertoire includes about 730,000 clones, 80% to 90% of them detected once, and more than 0.01% sits in the top ten. The sample was also reused in another study, on human thymus T cells.

The sample consisted of thymocytes. All receptors derive from a girl less than two years old with a congenital heart defect. CDR3s include the opening cysteine and the closing phenylalanine or tryptophan. The D gene is left open where the match is weak. Size is stated for part of the rows, as once, few or many counts, or as a class when the clone is expanded.

NA,16,TRBV7-8,TRBD1,TRBJ1-4,TGTGCCAGCAGCCGGTCGACAGGGAAGCCTAATGAAAAACTGTTTTTT,CASSRSTGKPNEKLFF
NA,18,TRBV28,TRBD2,TRBJ2-6,TGTGCCAGCAGTCCAACCGGGACTAGCGGGGATGGGGCCAACGTCCTGACTTTC,CASSPTGTSGDGANVLTF
few,14,TRBV5-1,TRBD1,TRBJ1-3,TGCGCCAGCAGCTGGACAGGGTCCGGAAACACCATATATTTT,CASSWTGSGNTIYF
once,15,TRBV6-6,NA,TRBJ1-5,TGTGCCAGCAGTTACCAGGGCATGGGCAATCAGCCCCAGCATTTT,CASSYQGMGNQPQHF
NA,15,TRBV7-2,TRBD1,TRBJ2-7,TGTGCCAGCAGCTTATGGACAGGGAGACCCTACGAGCAGTACTTC,CASSLWTGRPYEQYF
once,15,TRBV6-1,NA,TRBJ1-4,TGTGCCAGCAAAAGCGGCCCCCCAGGATCTGAAAAACTGTTTTTT,CASKSGPPGSEKLFF
NA,15,TRBV28,NA,TRBJ1-5,TGTGCCAGCAGTGAGACAGGAATCACCAGTCAGCCCCAGCATTTT,CASSETGITSQPQHF
NA,14,TRBV27,TRBD2,TRBJ2-1,TGTGCCAGCTACTCAGCGGGGGGGCGCAAGGAGGAGTTCTTC,CASYSAGGRKEEFF
few,12,TRBV7-2,TRBD1,TRBJ1-5,TGTGCCAGCAGCTCAGGGGGACAGCCCCAGCATTTT,CASSSGGQPQHF
NA,16,TRBV27,TRBD1,TRBJ1-2,TGTGCCAGCAGCCGCGGACAGGGGCGGGTCGACTATGGCTACACCTTC,CASSRGQGRVDYGYTF
NA,15,TRBV21-1,NA,TRBJ2-7,TGTGCCAGCAGCAAAGTCTCACAGGGGGCCTACGAGCAGTACTTC,CASSKVSQGAYEQYF
NA,15,TRBV5-1,NA,TRBJ1-5,TGCGCCAGCAGCTTGGCCGGGGGGATCAATCAGCCCCAGCATTTT,CASSLAGGINQPQHF
NA,14,TRBV27,NA,TRBJ2-5,TGTGCCAGCAGTTTATCGATACTAGAAGAGACCCAGTACTTC,CASSLSILEETQYF
NA,18,TRBV10-3,TRBD2,TRBJ2-2,TGTGCCATCAGTGAGATGCGACTAGCGGGGGGGATTACCGGGGAGCTGTTTTTT,CAISEMRLAGGITGELFF